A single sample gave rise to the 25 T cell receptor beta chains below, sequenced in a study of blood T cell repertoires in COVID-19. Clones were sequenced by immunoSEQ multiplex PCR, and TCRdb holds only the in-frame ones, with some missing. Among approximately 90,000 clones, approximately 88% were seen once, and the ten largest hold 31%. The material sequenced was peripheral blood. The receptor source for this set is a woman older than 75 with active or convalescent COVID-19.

In DNA form, the CDR3 reads TGCAGCATCACAGGGTCCTCTGGAAACACCATATATTTT. Protein: CSITGSSGNTIYF. This sequence joins TRBV29-1 and TRBJ1-3; weak D call: TRBD1 (6 bases). Trimming pared 8 bases from V and 0 bases from J, leaving 11 bases between. The CDR3 totals 13 residues. CDR1 is SQVTM, CDR2 ANQGSEA, per germline.

CDR3 nucleotide sequence: TGTGCCAGCAGTTTACTGGCGGGACAGCCGAACACTGAAGCTTTCTTT. Protein: CASSLLAGQPNTEAFF. V usage is TRBV27 and J usage is TRBJ1-1; 7 bases match TRBD1. Looked up from germline, CDR1 is MNHEY and CDR2 is SMNVEV (reference sequence). CDR3 size: 16 residues. Trimming removed 2 bases from V and 1 base from J; junction bases left unmatched: 7.

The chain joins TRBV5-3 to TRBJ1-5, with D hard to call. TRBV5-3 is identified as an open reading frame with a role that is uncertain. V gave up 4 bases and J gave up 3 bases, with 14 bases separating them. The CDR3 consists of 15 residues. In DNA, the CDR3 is TGTGCCAGAAGCCAGGCCGTACGGAACAATCAGCCCCAGCATTTT. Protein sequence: CARSQAVRNNQPQHF.

The CDR3 DNA follows: TGTGCCAGCAGCCGCGGGTGGGCGGGGACCACAGATACGCAGTATTTT. It specifies CASSRGWAGTTDTQYF. J is TRBJ2-3 and V is TRBV5-5; TRBD2 is a possible D gene (6 bases). Germline V gene sequence: CDR1 SGHKS, CDR2 YYEKEE (reference sequence). CDR3 length equals 16 residues. Trimming shortened V by 4 bases and J by 2 bases, and 17 bases separated the two germline ends. The complete variable domain, with remaining parts taken from reference TRBV5-5 and TRBJ2-3, reads DAGVTQSPTHLIKTRGQQVTLRCSPISGHKSVSWYQQVLGQGPQFIFQYYEKEERGRGNFPDRFSARQFPNYSSELNVNALLLGDSALYLCASSRGWAGTTDTQYFGPGTRLTVL.

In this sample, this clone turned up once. CDR3 nucleotide sequence: TGTGCCAGCAGCCCGCTAGCGGGAGCGATCGCAGATACGCAGTATTTT. Translating it yields CASSPLAGAIADTQYF. V gene TRBV5-6 combines with J gene TRBJ2-3, with 10 positions matching TRBD2. V was clipped by 4 bases and J by 4 bases; unmatched bases: 9. This CDR3 is 16 amino acids long. Germline V gene sequence: CDR1 SGHDT, CDR2 YYEEEE.

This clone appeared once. CDR3 amino acids: CASSDKRATDTQYF. CDR3 nucleotide sequence: TGTGCCAGCAGTGATAAGAGGGCCACAGATACGCAGTATTTT. This sequence joins TRBV25-1 and TRBJ2-3; possible D gene TRBD2, 5 bases. Trimming took off 3 bases at V and 2 bases at J, with 9 bases between the two ends. CDR1 and CDR2 from the germline V gene are MGHDK and SYGVNS. This CDR3 has 14 amino acids. The full variable domain, rest sourced from reference TRBV25-1 and TRBJ2-3, is EADIYQTPRYLVIGTGKKITLECSQTMGHDKMYWYQQDPGMELHLIHYSYGVNSTEKGDLSSESTVSRIRTEHFPLTLESARPSHTSQYLCASSDKRATDTQYFGPGTRLTVL.

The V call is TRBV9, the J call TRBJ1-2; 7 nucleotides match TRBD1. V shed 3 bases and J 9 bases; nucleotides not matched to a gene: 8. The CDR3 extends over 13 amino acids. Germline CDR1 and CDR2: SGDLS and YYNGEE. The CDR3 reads CASSGEDRVRYTF. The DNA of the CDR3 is TGTGCCAGCAGCGGGGAAGACAGGGTCCGCTACACCTTC.

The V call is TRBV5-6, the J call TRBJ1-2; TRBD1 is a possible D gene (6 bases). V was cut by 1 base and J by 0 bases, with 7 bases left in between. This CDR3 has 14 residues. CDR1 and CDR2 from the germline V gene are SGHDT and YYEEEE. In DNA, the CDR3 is TGTGCCAGCAGCTTGTACAGGGCTAACTATGGCTACACCTTC. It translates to CASSLYRANYGYTF.

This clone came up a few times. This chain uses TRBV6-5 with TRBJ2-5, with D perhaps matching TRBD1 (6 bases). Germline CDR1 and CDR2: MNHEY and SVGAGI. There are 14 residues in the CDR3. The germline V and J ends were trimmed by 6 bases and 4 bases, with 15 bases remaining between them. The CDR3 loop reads CASRKSGTPETQYF. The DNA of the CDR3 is TGTGCCAGCAGAAAATCCGGGACACCAGAGACCCAGTACTTC.

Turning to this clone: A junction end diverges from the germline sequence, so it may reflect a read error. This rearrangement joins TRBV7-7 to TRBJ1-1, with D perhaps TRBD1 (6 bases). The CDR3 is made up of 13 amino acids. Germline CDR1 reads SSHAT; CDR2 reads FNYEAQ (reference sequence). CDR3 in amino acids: CASSQGRNTEAFF. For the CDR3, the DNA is TGTGCTAGCAGTCAGGGGAGGAACACTGAAGCTTTCTTT. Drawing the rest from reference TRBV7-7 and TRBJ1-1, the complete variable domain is GAGVSQSPRYKVTKRGQDVTLRCDPISSHATLYWYQQALGQGPEFLTYFNYEAQPDKSGLPSDRFSAERPEGSISTLTIQRTEQRDSAMYRCASSQGRNTEAFFGQGTRLTVV.

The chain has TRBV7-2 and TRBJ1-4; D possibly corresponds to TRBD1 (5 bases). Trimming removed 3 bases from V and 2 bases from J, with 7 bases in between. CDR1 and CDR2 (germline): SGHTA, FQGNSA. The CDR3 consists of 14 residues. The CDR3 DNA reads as TGTGCCAGCAGCTTGGGGGGGACTAATGAAAAACTGTTTTTT. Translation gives CASSLGGTNEKLFF.

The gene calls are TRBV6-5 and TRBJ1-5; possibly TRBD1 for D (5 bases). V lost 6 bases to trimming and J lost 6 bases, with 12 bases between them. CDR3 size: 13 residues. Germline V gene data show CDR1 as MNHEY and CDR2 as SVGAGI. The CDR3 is CASRTERRQPQHF. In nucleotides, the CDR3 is TGTGCCAGCAGGACAGAGAGGCGTCAGCCCCAGCATTTT.

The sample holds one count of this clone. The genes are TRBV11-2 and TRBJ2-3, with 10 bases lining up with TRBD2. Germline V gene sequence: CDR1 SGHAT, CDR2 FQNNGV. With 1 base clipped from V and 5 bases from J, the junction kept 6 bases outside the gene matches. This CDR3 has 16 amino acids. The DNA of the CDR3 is TGTGCCAGCAGCTTAGTAATGTTAGCGGGGGGAGATACGCAGTATTTT. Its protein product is CASSLVMLAGGDTQYF.

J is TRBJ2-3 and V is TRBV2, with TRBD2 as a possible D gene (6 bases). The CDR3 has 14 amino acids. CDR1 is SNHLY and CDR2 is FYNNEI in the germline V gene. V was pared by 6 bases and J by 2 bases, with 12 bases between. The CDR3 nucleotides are TGTGCCAGCAGGGAGGGCAGGCCCACAGATACGCAGTATTTT. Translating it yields CASREGRPTDTQYF.

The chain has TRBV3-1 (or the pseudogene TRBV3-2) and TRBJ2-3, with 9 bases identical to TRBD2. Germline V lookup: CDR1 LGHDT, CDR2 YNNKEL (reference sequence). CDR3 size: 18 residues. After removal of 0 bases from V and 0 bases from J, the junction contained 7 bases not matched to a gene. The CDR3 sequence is CASSQEWREGLSTDTQYF. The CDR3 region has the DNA TGTGCCAGCAGCCAAGAATGGCGGGAGGGCCTTAGCACAGATACGCAGTATTTT.

This CDR3 reads CASSLQGVLQETQYF. In DNA, the CDR3 is TGTGCCAGCAGCTTACAGGGGGTCCTCCAAGAGACCCAGTACTTC. The chain is built from TRBV6-5 and TRBJ2-5, with 8 bases identical to TRBD1. This CDR3 has 15 amino acids. Germline V lookup: CDR1 MNHEY, CDR2 SVGAGI. Unmatched junction bases numbered 7, after V lost 6 bases and J lost 1 base.

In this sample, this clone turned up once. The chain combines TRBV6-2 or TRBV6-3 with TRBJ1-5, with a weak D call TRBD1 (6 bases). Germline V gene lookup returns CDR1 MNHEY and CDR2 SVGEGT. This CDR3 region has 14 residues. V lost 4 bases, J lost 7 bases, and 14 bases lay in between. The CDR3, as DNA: TGTGCCAGCAGTTTCGAGGGGGGAGGGCAGCCCCAGCATTTT. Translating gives CASSFEGGGQPQHF.

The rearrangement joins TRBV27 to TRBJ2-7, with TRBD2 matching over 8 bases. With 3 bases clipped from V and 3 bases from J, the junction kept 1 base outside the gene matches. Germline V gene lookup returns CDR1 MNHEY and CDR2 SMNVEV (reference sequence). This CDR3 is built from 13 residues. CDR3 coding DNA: TGTGCCAGCAGTTTTCGGGAGGGCTACGAGCAGTACTTC. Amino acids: CASSFREGYEQYF.

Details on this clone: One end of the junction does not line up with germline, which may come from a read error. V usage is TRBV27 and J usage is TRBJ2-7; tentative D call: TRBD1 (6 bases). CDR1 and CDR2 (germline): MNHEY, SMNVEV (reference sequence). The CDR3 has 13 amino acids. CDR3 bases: TGCACCGAAAAAGGGGGTCGCTCCTACGAGCAGTACTTC. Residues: CTEKGGRSYEQYF.

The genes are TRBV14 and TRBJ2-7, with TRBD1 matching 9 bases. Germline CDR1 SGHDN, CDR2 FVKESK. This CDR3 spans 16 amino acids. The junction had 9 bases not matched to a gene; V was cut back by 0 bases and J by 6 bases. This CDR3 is CASSQDLGQGIGEQYF. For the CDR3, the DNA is TGTGCCAGCAGCCAAGATCTAGGACAGGGGATCGGCGAGCAGTACTTC. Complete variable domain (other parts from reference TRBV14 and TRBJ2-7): EAGVTQFPSHSVIEKGQTVTLRCDPISGHDNLYWYRRVMGKEIKFLLHFVKESKQDESGMPNNRFLAERTGGTYSTLKVQPAELEDSGVYFCASSQDLGQGIGEQYFGPGTRLTVT.

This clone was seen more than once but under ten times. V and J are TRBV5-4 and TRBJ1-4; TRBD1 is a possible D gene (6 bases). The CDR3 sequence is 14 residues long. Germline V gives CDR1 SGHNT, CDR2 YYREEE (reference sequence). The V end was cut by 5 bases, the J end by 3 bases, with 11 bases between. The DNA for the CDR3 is TGTGCCAGCAGTCTCAGGGGTCCTAATGAAAAACTGTTTTTT. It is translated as CASSLRGPNEKLFF.

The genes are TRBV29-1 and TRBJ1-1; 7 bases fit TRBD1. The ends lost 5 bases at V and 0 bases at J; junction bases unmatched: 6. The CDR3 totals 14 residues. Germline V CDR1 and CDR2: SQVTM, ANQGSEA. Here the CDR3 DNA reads TGCAGCGTTTCTGGGACAGCTATGAACACTGAAGCTTTCTTT. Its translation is CSVSGTAMNTEAFF.

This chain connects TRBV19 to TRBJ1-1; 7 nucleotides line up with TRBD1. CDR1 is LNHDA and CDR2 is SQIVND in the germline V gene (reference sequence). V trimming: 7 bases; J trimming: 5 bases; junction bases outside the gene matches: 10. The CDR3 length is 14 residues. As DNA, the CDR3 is TGTGCCAGTACCCCGACAGGGAGTAGGACTGAAGCTTTCTTT. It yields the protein CASTPTGSRTEAFF.

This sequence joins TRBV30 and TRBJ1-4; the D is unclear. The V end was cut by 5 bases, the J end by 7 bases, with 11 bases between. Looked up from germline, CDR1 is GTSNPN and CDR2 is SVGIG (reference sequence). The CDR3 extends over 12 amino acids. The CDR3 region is CAWSGESEKLFF. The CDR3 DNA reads TGTGCCTGGTCTGGGGAGAGTGAAAAACTGTTTTTT.

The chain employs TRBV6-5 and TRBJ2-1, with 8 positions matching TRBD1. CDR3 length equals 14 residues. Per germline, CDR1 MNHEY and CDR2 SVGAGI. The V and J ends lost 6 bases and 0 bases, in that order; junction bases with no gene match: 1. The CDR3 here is CASRTGGSYNEQFF. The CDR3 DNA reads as TGTGCCAGCAGAACAGGGGGCTCCTACAATGAGCAGTTCTTC.